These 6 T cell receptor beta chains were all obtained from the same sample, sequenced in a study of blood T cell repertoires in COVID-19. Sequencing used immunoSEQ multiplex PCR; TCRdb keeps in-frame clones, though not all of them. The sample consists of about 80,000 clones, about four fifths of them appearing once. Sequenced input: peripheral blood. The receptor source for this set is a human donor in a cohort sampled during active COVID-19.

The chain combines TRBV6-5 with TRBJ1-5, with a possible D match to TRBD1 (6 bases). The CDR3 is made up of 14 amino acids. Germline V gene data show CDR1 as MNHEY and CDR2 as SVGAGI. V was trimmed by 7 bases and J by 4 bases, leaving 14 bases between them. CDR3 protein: CASTVQGGNQPQHF. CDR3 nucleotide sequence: TGTGCCAGCACCGTACAGGGCGGGAATCAGCCCCAGCATTTT.

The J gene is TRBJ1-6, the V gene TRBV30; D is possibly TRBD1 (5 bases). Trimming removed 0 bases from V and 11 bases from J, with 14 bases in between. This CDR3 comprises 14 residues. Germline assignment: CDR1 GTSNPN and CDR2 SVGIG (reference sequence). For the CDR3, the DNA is TGTGCCTGGAGTGTACAAGTCAGGGCGCCACCCCTCCACTTT. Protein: CAWSVQVRAPPLHF.

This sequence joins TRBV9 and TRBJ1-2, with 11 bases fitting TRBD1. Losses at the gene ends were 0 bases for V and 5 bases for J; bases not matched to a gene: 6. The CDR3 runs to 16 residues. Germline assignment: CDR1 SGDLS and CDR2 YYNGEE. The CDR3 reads CASSVGGGQGEYGYTF. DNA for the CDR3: TGTGCCAGCAGCGTAGGAGGGGGACAGGGGGAATATGGCTACACCTTC.

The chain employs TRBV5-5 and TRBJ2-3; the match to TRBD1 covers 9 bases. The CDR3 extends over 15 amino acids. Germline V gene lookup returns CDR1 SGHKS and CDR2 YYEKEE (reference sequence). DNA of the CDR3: TGTGGAGGGGCTCGACAGGGGGAGTCCACAGATACGCAGTATTTT. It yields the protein CGGARQGESTDTQYF.

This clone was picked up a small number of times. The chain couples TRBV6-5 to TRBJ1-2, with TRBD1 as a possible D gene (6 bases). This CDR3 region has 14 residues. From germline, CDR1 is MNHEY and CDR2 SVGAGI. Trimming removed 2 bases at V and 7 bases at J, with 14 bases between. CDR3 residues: CASSYRGGAGGYTF. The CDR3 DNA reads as TGTGCCAGCAGTTACCGAGGGGGGGCAGGTGGCTACACCTTC.

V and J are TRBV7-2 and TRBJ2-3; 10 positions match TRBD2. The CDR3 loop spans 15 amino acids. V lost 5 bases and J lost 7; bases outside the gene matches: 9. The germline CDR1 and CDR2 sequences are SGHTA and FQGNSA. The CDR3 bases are TGTGCCAGCAGCAGGACTAGCGGCGCAAGAAATACGCAGTATTTT. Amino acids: CASSRTSGARNTQYF. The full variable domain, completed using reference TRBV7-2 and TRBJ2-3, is GAGVSQSPSNKVTEKGKDVELRCDPISGHTALYWYRQSLGQGLEFLIYFQGNSAPDKSGLPSDRFSAERTGGSVSTLTIQRTQQEDSAVYLCASSRTSGARNTQYFGPGTRLTVL.